Reported below is one T cell receptor (beta chain). Survey-level TCR beta sequencing used the immunoSEQ assay. Repertoires were generated with immunoSEQ multiplex PCR, while TCRdb's copy carries only in-frame clones and drops some. This repertoire shows roughly 68,000 clones, 80% to 95% found once; its top ten account for roughly 4%. The CDR3 extends over 14 amino acids. Trimming cost V 3 bases and J 0 bases, with 3 bases left between them. Germline lookup yields CDR1 SNHLY and CDR2 FYNNEI. Sequenced: PBMCs. The chain recombines TRBV2 with TRBJ2-6, with D unresolved. This receptor was taken from a man aged 35 to 55 with rheumatoid arthritis. For the CDR3, the DNA is TGTGCCAGCAGTGAGAGCTCTGGGGCCAACGTCCTGACTTTC. Its translation: CASSESSGANVLTF.